This T cell receptor (beta chain) emerged from a study of shared clonotypes between healthy human individuals. Sequencing was at deep level. The protocol was immunoSEQ multiplex PCR, while the TCRdb copy is restricted to in-frame clones and leaves out a portion. The sample has more than 2 million clones; roughly 96% are singletons. This clone came up once. What it recognizes is unknown. The CDR3 consists of 16 residues. V lost 7 bases to trimming and J lost 5 bases; unmatched junction nucleotides: 14. Germline V gives CDR1 SEHNR, CDR2 FQNEAQ (reference sequence). Study-level results: Larger estimated richness was generally seen in naive subsets than in memory subsets. Rarefaction analysis demonstrated incomplete sorted-subset sequencing notwithstanding large depth.

This chain links TRBV7-9 with TRBJ2-1, with 7 nucleotides matching TRBD1. Sequenced sample: naive CD4+ T cells sorted from blood. This sample's subset: CD45RA+ positively selected. This receptor was taken from a man aged 18 to 29 in good health. CDR3 residues: CASTKFPQGSDNEQFF. In DNA form, the CDR3 reads TGTGCCAGCACCAAATTCCCACAGGGGTCCGACAATGAGCAGTTCTTC.